Listed below are T cell receptor beta chains from one sample, sequenced in a study of T cell responses to AZD1222 COVID-19 vaccine. Sequencing used immunoSEQ multiplex PCR; TCRdb keeps in-frame clones, though not all of them. The sample lists 100,000 to 150,000 clones; approximately 88% were seen once. The sequenced sample was peripheral blood, obtained on day 0 of AZD1222 vaccination. Receptor source: an adult in good health. CDR3s include the opening cysteine and the closing phenylalanine or tryptophan. The order of the fields is J gene, CDR3 length, D gene, clone size, V gene, CDR3 protein, CDR3 DNA. D genes are given only for firm matches. Size is omitted from some rows. Given values are once, few, many or a class for expanded clones.

>TRBJ2-2|14|.|once|TRBV6-4
CASSDSYLGGELFF
TGTGCCAGCAGTGACTCCTATCTGGGCGGGGAGCTGTTTTTT
>TRBJ1-4|11|.|.|TRBV12-3/TRBV12-4
CASRGSEKLFF
TGTGCCAGCAGGGGGAGTGAAAAACTGTTTTTT
>TRBJ1-1|13|.|.|TRBV29-1
CSVERDNPTEAFF
TGCAGCGTTGAACGGGACAACCCCACTGAAGCTTTCTTT
>TRBJ1-1|16|.|few|TRBV9
CASSVGDRPYHTEAFF
TGTGCCAGCAGCGTAGGAGACAGGCCTTACCACACTGAAGCTTTCTTT
>TRBJ1-3|18|.|.|TRBV10-3
CAISDPIGGGPSGNTIYF
TGTGCCATCAGTGACCCGATCGGGGGGGGCCCTTCTGGAAACACCATATATTTT
>TRBJ1-5|14|TRBD1|.|TRBV29-1
CSVADRGGGQPQHF
TGCAGCGTTGCCGACAGGGGTGGAGGACAGCCCCAGCATTTT
>TRBJ1-6|15|.|.|TRBV10-2
CASSEMRVEYSPLHF
TGCGCCAGCAGTGAGATGAGGGTAGAGTATTCACCCCTCCACTTT
>TRBJ1-1|14|.|.|TRBV28
CASSLGQDDTEAFF
TGTGCCAGCAGTTTGGGTCAGGATGACACTGAAGCTTTCTTT
>TRBJ2-7|15|TRBD2|.|TRBV6-5
CASSYRREGTYEQYF
TGTGCCAGCAGTTATCGGCGGGAGGGGACCTACGAGCAGTACTTC
>TRBJ1-2|16|TRBD1|.|TRBV7-6
CASSLEGAGHNYGYTF
TGTGCCAGCAGCTTAGAGGGGGCAGGACACAACTATGGCTACACCTTC
>TRBJ2-4|13|TRBD2|once|TRBV10-1
CAPCQAGGHIQYF
TGCGCCCCATGTCAAGCGGGAGGGCACATTCAGTACTTC
>TRBJ2-3|15|.|once|TRBV24-1
CATSDPGTTTDTQYF
TGTGCCACCAGTGATCCTGGGACAACCACAGATACGCAGTATTTT
>TRBJ2-1|16|TRBD2|.|TRBV7-3
CASSLTGTSDYNEQFF
TGTGCCAGCAGCCTCACCGGGACTAGCGACTACAATGAGCAGTTCTTC
>TRBJ2-7|12|.|.|TRBV6-5
CASRFRVYEQYF
TGTGCCAGCCGGTTTAGGGTCTACGAGCAGTACTTC
>TRBJ1-1|17|.|few|TRBV10-3
CAISESGITGQGTEAFF
TGTGCCATCAGTGAGTCGGGGATAACAGGGCAAGGCACTGAAGCTTTCTTT
>TRBJ1-2|14|.|.|TRBV5-4
CASSLTGDNYGYTF
TGTGCCAGCAGCTTGACGGGTGACAACTATGGCTACACCTTC
>TRBJ2-7|15|TRBD2|.|TRBV5-6
CASSSLAGSQYEQYF
TGTGCCAGCAGCTCCCTAGCGGGATCCCAGTACGAGCAGTACTTC
>TRBJ1-4|13|TRBD1|once|TRBV19
CASSTGQGEKLFF
TGTGCCAGTAGTACGGGACAGGGTGAAAAACTGTTTTTT
>TRBJ2-3|17|TRBD2|.|TRBV28
CASSSPQAGVGVDTQYF
TGTGCCAGCAGTTCACCTCAAGCGGGAGTAGGCGTGGATACGCAGTATTTT
>TRBJ1-1|16|TRBD1|once|TRBV7-2
CASSPGQGIGNTEAFF
TGTGCCAGCAGCCCGGGACAGGGGATAGGGAACACTGAAGCTTTCTTT
>TRBJ1-2|15|.|.|TRBV6-1
CASSEGAGSLYGYTF
TGTGCCAGCAGTGAAGGAGCGGGCAGTCTCTATGGCTACACCTTC
>TRBJ1-5|14|TRBD1|.|TRBV7-8
CASSSGDRGQPQHF
TGTGCCAGCAGCTCGGGGGACAGGGGACAGCCCCAGCATTTT
>TRBJ1-1|15|.|.|TRBV6-5
CASSSGSSPNTEAFF
TGTGCCAGCAGTTCAGGGTCGAGTCCGAACACTGAAGCTTTCTTT
>TRBJ1-2|14|.|.|TRBV20-1
CSASNPEFNYGYTF
TGCAGTGCTAGTAATCCGGAGTTTAACTATGGCTACACCTTC
>TRBJ1-1|13|.|once|TRBV7-9
CASRSTGGTEAFF
TGTGCCAGCAGATCTACGGGGGGGACTGAAGCTTTCTTT
>TRBJ1-6|14|TRBD1|once|TRBV7-8
CASSSTGINSPLHF
TGTGCCAGCAGCTCGACAGGGATTAATTCACCCCTCCACTTT
>TRBJ1-2|14|.|.|TRBV28
CASSKGTEIYGYTF
TGTGCCAGCAGTAAGGGGACGGAGATATATGGCTACACCTTC
>TRBJ1-5|16|.|.|TRBV7-2
CASSLVGDAGGQPQHF
TGTGCCAGCAGCTTAGTCGGTGACGCCGGTGGCCAGCCCCAGCATTTT
>TRBJ2-6|16|.|.|TRBV5-1
CASSLRSNSGANVLTF
TGCGCCAGCAGCCTCCGGAGCAACTCTGGGGCCAACGTCCTGACTTTC
>TRBJ1-3|16|TRBD1|.|TRBV6-1
CASSAFWGQSGNTIYF
TGTGCCAGCAGTGCCTTTTGGGGACAGTCTGGAAACACCATATATTTT
>TRBJ2-2|15|TRBD2|.|TRBV7-2
CASSFTSGNTGELFF
TGTGCCAGCAGCTTCACTAGCGGGAACACCGGGGAGCTGTTTTTT
>TRBJ1-2|15|TRBD1|once|TRBV27
CASSPGQGGGYGYTF
TGTGCCAGCAGTCCCGGACAGGGAGGTGGCTATGGCTACACCTTC
>TRBJ1-1|13|.|.|TRBV18
CASSPSFRTEAFF
TGTGCCAGCTCCCCCTCTTTTCGCACTGAAGCTTTCTTT
>TRBJ2-5|13|.|.|TRBV4-1
CASSQGQQETQYF
TGCGCCAGCAGCCAAGGACAGCAAGAGACCCAGTACTTC
>TRBJ1-2|13|.|.|TRBV6-5
CASSETENYGYTF
TGTGCCAGCAGCGAGACAGAGAACTATGGCTACACCTTC
>TRBJ1-2|13|.|.|TRBV12-3/TRBV12-4
CASSFTANYGYTF
TGTGCCAGCAGTTTTACAGCTAACTATGGCTACACCTTC
>TRBJ1-6|12|.|.|TRBV5-6
CASHTHNSPLHF
TGTGCCAGCCACACGCATAATTCACCCCTCCACTTT
>TRBJ2-1|15|TRBD1|.|TRBV28
CASSWGQGAPNEQFF
TGTGCCAGCAGTTGGGGACAGGGGGCCCCCAATGAGCAGTTCTTC
>TRBJ2-5|16|TRBD2|.|TRBV7-9
CASSTGIGGNQETQYF
TGTGCCAGCAGCACGGGTATCGGGGGGAACCAAGAGACCCAGTACTTC
>TRBJ2-4|15|.|.|TRBV6-1
CASSEAGQAKNIQYF
TGTGCCAGCAGTGAGGCCGGACAAGCCAAAAACATTCAGTACTTC
>TRBJ2-7|16|TRBD2|.|TRBV7-9
CASSRPTAGALYEQYF
TGTGCCAGCAGCCGGCCTACGGCGGGAGCACTCTACGAGCAGTACTTC
>TRBJ2-2|17|TRBD1|.|TRBV11-3
CASSLGMGQGNTGELFF
TGTGCCAGCAGCTTAGGAATGGGACAGGGTAACACCGGGGAGCTGTTTTTT
>TRBJ1-1|15|.|.|TRBV30
CAWSGEGTTNTEAFF
TGTGCCTGGAGTGGGGAGGGGACAACGAACACTGAAGCTTTCTTT
>TRBJ1-2|15|.|.|TRBV7-2
CASSLAPLSNYGYTF
TGTGCCAGCAGCTTAGCGCCTCTTTCTAACTATGGCTACACCTTC
>TRBJ1-5|16|.|.|TRBV19
CASKERGRDSNQPQHF
TGTGCCAGTAAAGAGCGGGGACGGGATAGCAATCAGCCCCAGCATTTT
>TRBJ1-2|15|TRBD1|.|TRBV5-1
CASRLGTGGNYGYTF
TGCGCCAGCAGGCTGGGGACAGGGGGTAACTATGGCTACACCTTC
>TRBJ2-5|14|TRBD1|.|TRBV5-1
CASSWGTVQETQYF
TGCGCCAGCAGCTGGGGGACAGTCCAAGAGACCCAGTACTTC
>TRBJ2-7|13|TRBD1|.|TRBV9
CASSVGQGHEQYF
TGTGCCAGCAGCGTAGGACAGGGCCACGAGCAGTACTTC
>TRBJ1-1|14|.|.|TRBV19
CASLDGQGYTEAFF
TGTGCCAGTCTTGACGGGCAGGGTTACACTGAAGCTTTCTTT
>TRBJ2-1|14|.|.|TRBV2
CASSGQSSYNEQFF
TGTGCCAGCAGTGGACAGAGCTCCTACAATGAGCAGTTCTTC
>TRBJ1-5|18|TRBD1|few|TRBV6-6
CASSPRGTGGDGNQPQHF
TGTGCCAGCAGTCCCCGAGGGACAGGGGGTGACGGCAATCAGCCCCAGCATTTT
>TRBJ2-1|11|.|once|TRBV28
CASSSSNEQFF
TGTGCCAGCAGTTCCTCCAATGAGCAGTTCTTC
>TRBJ1-4|14|.|.|TRBV30
CAWSGPGTNEKLFF
TGTGCCTGGTCCGGGCCAGGGACTAATGAAAAACTGTTTTTT